The 10 T cell receptor beta chains listed next were all sequenced from one sample in a study of shared clonotypes between healthy human individuals. Naivety among CD8 cells was defined by CD45RO negativity and positive CCR7 selection, thereby excluding terminally differentiated effector memory CD45RA+ cells. Sequencing was performed with immunoSEQ multiplex PCR; in TCRdb, only in-frame clones are kept and a portion is missing. Among under 850,000 clones listed, approximately 92% were seen once. Sample: naive CD8+ T cells sorted from blood. The receptor source for this set is a young man in good health.

V gene TRBV5-6 combines with J gene TRBJ2-2; possibly TRBD2 for D (5 bases). Germline-derived CDR1 and CDR2 are SGHDT and YYEEEE. Trimming stripped 1 base from V and 0 bases from J, with 16 bases between. The CDR3 covers 18 residues. CDR3 sequence reads: CASSLPLAKFTNTGELFF. CDR3 DNA: TGTGCCAGCAGCTTGCCTCTAGCCAAATTTACGAACACCGGGGAGCTGTTTTTT.

This chain uses TRBV28 with TRBJ2-7, with a weak D call TRBD1 (5 bases). The CDR3 length is 21 residues. The V end was cut by 5 bases, the J end by 3 bases, with 35 bases between. Germline assignment: CDR1 MDHEN and CDR2 SYDVKM. As DNA, the CDR3 is TGTGCCAGCAGTGAGACAACCAGGAACAGCATCTCAGGGTTGTGGGGCTACGAGCAGTACTTC. This sequence encodes CASSETTRNSISGLWGYEQYF.

The J gene is TRBJ2-2, the V gene TRBV19; no clear D. The V and J ends lost 3 bases and 5 bases respectively, with 4 bases between them. CDR1 and CDR2 (germline): LNHDA, SQIVND (reference sequence). This CDR3 has 12 residues. For the CDR3, the DNA is TGTGCCAGTAGTATGGGTACCGGGGAGCTGTTTTTT. The encoded protein is CASSMGTGELFF.

The table lists this clone with a few counts. Different DNA sequences within this sample yield the same CDR3. The chain links TRBV12-5 to TRBJ2-1, with 7 bases identical to TRBD2. The V segment lost 1 base and the J segment 0 bases; nucleotides outside the gene matches: 0. Germline V CDR1 and CDR2: LGHNT, FRNRAP. CDR3 size: 15 residues. CDR3: CASGLGGSSYNEQFF. CDR3 DNA sequence: TGTGCTAGTGGTTTGGGCGGGAGCTCCTACAATGAGCAGTTCTTC.

The V gene is TRBV11-2, the J gene TRBJ2-7; 10 nucleotides match TRBD2. Germline CDR1 is SGHAT and CDR2 is FQNNGV. The CDR3 sequence is 13 residues long. Trimming took 5 bases from V and 6 from J; bases not matched to a gene: 4. CDR3 in DNA: TGTGCCAGCAGCCTAGCGGGAGCCCCCGAGCAGTACTTC. Encoded protein: CASSLAGAPEQYF.

The chain combines TRBV2 with TRBJ2-2, with D possibly being TRBD1 or TRBD2 (5 bases each). This CDR3 spans 16 amino acids. The V end lost 6 bases, the J end lost 6 bases, and 20 bases lay between the germline ends. Germline loops: CDR1 SNHLY, CDR2 FYNNEI. As DNA, the CDR3 is TGTGCCAGCAGCGAGTGGGGGATCCGGGGACCCGGGGAGCTGTTTTTT. The encoded protein is CASSEWGIRGPGELFF.

This chain connects TRBV10-3 to TRBJ2-7, with D perhaps TRBD1 or TRBD2 (5 bases each). The CDR3 runs 14 residues. The germline CDR1 and CDR2 sequences are ENHRY and SYGVKD. V was cut by 2 bases and J by 2 bases, with 10 bases left in between. This CDR3 is CAISEEGRAYEQYF. The CDR3 region has the DNA TGTGCCATCAGTGAGGAGGGACGTGCCTACGAGCAGTACTTC.

The rearrangement uses TRBV5-1 and TRBJ2-7, with D unclear. The CDR3 totals 12 residues. Germline lookup yields CDR1 SGHRS and CDR2 YFSETQ. V lost 2 bases and J 6 bases, leaving 9 bases between the germline ends. CDR3 sequence: CASSLHPGEQYF. The CDR3 nucleotides are TGCGCCAGCAGCTTACATCCGGGCGAGCAGTACTTC.

J is TRBJ2-5 and V is TRBV28; TRBD2 matches 11 bases. V shed 5 bases and J 5 bases; nucleotides not matched to a gene: 7. This CDR3 has 15 residues. The germline CDR1 and CDR2 sequences are MDHEN and SYDVKM. The CDR3 region is CASSATSGSSETQYF. The CDR3, as DNA: TGTGCCAGCAGTGCTACTAGCGGGAGTTCGGAGACCCAGTACTTC.

V usage is TRBV5-1 and J usage is TRBJ2-2; D may be TRBD1 (6 bases). The germline V and J ends were trimmed by 2 bases and 7 bases, with 15 bases remaining between them. The germline CDR1 and CDR2 sequences are SGHRS and YFSETQ. The CDR3 sequence is 15 residues long. CDR3 sequence reads: CASSFRGSQGGELFF. The CDR3 DNA sequence: TGCGCCAGCAGCTTCAGGGGATCTCAGGGCGGGGAGCTGTTTTTT. Full variable domain (outside the CDR3, taken from reference TRBV5-1 and TRBJ2-2): KAGVTQTPRYLIKTRGQQVTLSCSPISGHRSVSWYQQTPGQGLQFLFEYFSETQRNKGNFPGRFSGRQFSNSRSEMNVSTLELGDSALYLCASSFRGSQGGELFFGEGSRLTVL.